Following are 14 T cell receptor beta chains from one sample sequenced in a study of blood T cell repertoires in COVID-19 (dated by TCRdb to 2018 to 2020). Libraries were built with the immunoSEQ multiplex PCR assay. Sourced from immuneACCESS, this table was stored by TCRdb with only in-frame sequences that have V and J called. A share of the clones is absent; for the studies checked, an unresolved V gene accounts for under half, and the remainder has no known explanation. In this sample the table shows tens of thousands of clones, about nine tenths of which occur a single time. 6.2% of the sample rests with the top ten. Sequences were obtained from peripheral blood. All receptors derive from a man aged 35-49 years with acute or convalescent COVID-19.

The CDR3 coding sequence is TGCGCCAGCAGCTTGGCCGGACTAGTCCATGAGCAGTTCTTC. Amino acids: CASSLAGLVHEQFF. This chain uses TRBV5-1 with TRBJ2-1; 7 bases agree with TRBD2. Germline V gene lookup returns CDR1 SGHRS and CDR2 YFSETQ. The V and J ends lost 0 bases and 8 bases, in that order; junction bases with no gene match: 5. The CDR3 totals 14 residues.

V and J are TRBV10-3 and TRBJ2-1; no clear D. The V end was cut by 5 bases, the J end by 8 bases, with 13 bases between. Germline CDR1 ENHRY, CDR2 SYGVKD. The CDR3 is made up of 13 amino acids. The CDR3 DNA follows: TGTGCCATCAGTCAATTAGTCCCCCATGAGCAGTTCTTC. Translated: CAISQLVPHEQFF.

J is TRBJ2-3 and V is TRBV30; 12 bases map to TRBD2. The germline V gene has CDR1 GTSNPN and CDR2 SVGIG (reference sequence). The CDR3 extends over 15 amino acids. V was pared by 1 base and J by 1 base, with 0 bases of the junction left unmatched. CDR3 protein: CAWSGLAGGTDTQYF. The CDR3 bases are TGTGCCTGGAGTGGACTAGCGGGAGGCACAGATACGCAGTATTTT.

The chain links TRBV5-1 to TRBJ1-1; D might be TRBD1 (5 bases). The CDR3 totals 15 residues. V lost 4 bases to trimming and J lost 0 bases, with 13 bases between them. Germline V lookup: CDR1 SGHRS, CDR2 YFSETQ. CDR3 region: CASSLGGFMNTEAFF. In DNA form, the CDR3 reads TGCGCCAGCAGCCTCGGGGGATTCATGAACACTGAAGCTTTCTTT. Drawing the rest from reference TRBV5-1 and TRBJ1-1, the complete variable domain is KAGVTQTPRYLIKTRGQQVTLSCSPISGHRSVSWYQQTPGQGLQFLFEYFSETQRNKGNFPGRFSGRQFSNSRSEMNVSTLELGDSALYLCASSLGGFMNTEAFFGQGTRLTVV.

This clone appeared once. This rearrangement joins TRBV10-3 to TRBJ1-1, with 8 positions matching TRBD1. The CDR3 covers 15 residues. Unmatched junction bases numbered 7, after V lost 2 bases and J lost 5 bases. The germline V gene has CDR1 ENHRY and CDR2 SYGVKD. CDR3 sequence reads: CAISEQTGGQTEAFF. The DNA of the CDR3 is TGTGCCATCAGTGAGCAAACAGGGGGACAAACTGAAGCTTTCTTT.

CDR3 loop: CAISGTSGSPEQYF. CDR3 bases: TGTGCCATCAGTGGGACTAGCGGGAGTCCCGAGCAGTACTTC. The chain uses TRBV10-3 and TRBJ2-7, with 13 bases aligning to TRBD2. V trimming: 4 bases; J trimming: 6 bases; junction bases outside the gene matches: 3. The CDR3 loop spans 14 amino acids. Germline CDR1 ENHRY, CDR2 SYGVKD.

There are a few counts of this clone. The chain links TRBV29-1 to TRBJ1-2; D not certain. The CDR3 has 14 residues. The V end lost 0 bases, the J end lost 2 bases, and 10 bases lay between the germline ends. The germline V gene encodes CDR1 SQVTM and CDR2 ANQGSEA. The CDR3 reads CSVEDPPENYGYTF. The CDR3 DNA reads TGCAGCGTTGAAGATCCCCCAGAAAACTATGGCTACACCTTC.

This chain joins TRBV2 and TRBJ1-2; D is possibly TRBD1 (5 bases). The CDR3 contains 13 residues. CDR1 is SNHLY, CDR2 FYNNEI, per germline. Trimming took 10 bases from V and 8 from J, leaving 20 bases between them. The CDR3, as DNA: TGTGCCACCCGATTCGCAGGGCCTGGGGGCTACACCTTC. It specifies CATRFAGPGGYTF. The complete variable domain, with remaining parts taken from reference TRBV2 and TRBJ1-2, reads EPEVTQTPSHQVTQMGQEVILRCVPISNHLYFYWYRQILGQKVEFLVSFYNNEISEKSEIFDDQFSVERPDGSNFTLKIRSTKLEDSAMYFCATRFAGPGGYTFGSGTRLTVV.

The rearrangement uses TRBV19 and TRBJ1-5; no firm D call. CDR3 size: 15 residues. V was shortened by 6 bases and J by 2 bases, with 14 bases between the two germline ends. Germline assignment: CDR1 LNHDA and CDR2 SQIVND (reference sequence). The DNA of the CDR3 is TGTGCCAGTAGACGGTATAGGGAGGGCAATCAGCCCCAGCATTTT. Translating it yields CASRRYREGNQPQHF.

The chain joins TRBV30 to TRBJ2-2; D perhaps matches TRBD1 (6 bases). Between the trimmed V and J ends, which lost 2 bases and 2 bases, there was a span of 12 bases. Germline CDR1 is GTSNPN and CDR2 is SVGIG (reference sequence). This CDR3 spans 15 amino acids. In DNA, the CDR3 is TGTGCCTGGAGTCCCGGGACACTAAACACCGGGGAGCTGTTTTTT. Encoded protein: CAWSPGTLNTGELFF. The entire variable domain, with the rest obtained from reference TRBV30 and TRBJ2-2, is as follows: SQTIHQWPATLVQPVGSPLSLECTVEGTSNPNLYWYRQAAGRGLQLLFYSVGIGQISSEVPQNLSASRPQDRQFILSSKKLLLSDSGFYLCAWSPGTLNTGELFFGEGSRLTVL.

The chain carries TRBV7-6 and TRBJ2-3; 7 nucleotides align to TRBD1. The length of the CDR3 is 15 residues. From germline, CDR1 is SGHVS and CDR2 FNYEAQ. With V trimmed by 6 bases and J by 4 bases, 10 bases remained unmatched. The CDR3 DNA reads TGTGCCAGCAGTGCGTCCGGGACAGATTCAGATACGCAGTATTTT. Translated: CASSASGTDSDTQYF.

The chain links TRBV12-1 to TRBJ2-2; TRBD1 is the table's D call and was not checked against the DNA. TRBV12-1 is described as a pseudogene. This CDR3 comprises 14 residues. The CDR3 reads CASSPGGLTGELFF. The CDR3 nucleotides are TGTGCCAGCAGCCCTGGTGGGCTCACCGGGGAGCTGTTTTTT.

The chain joins TRBV3-1 (or the pseudogene TRBV3-2) to TRBJ1-1; TRBD1 matches 7 bases. CDR3 length: 14 residues. Trimming at V came to 4 bases and at J to 4 bases, leaving 6 bases not matched to a gene. Per the germline V gene, CDR1 is LGHDT and CDR2 is YNNKEL (reference sequence). In DNA form, the CDR3 reads TGTGCCAGCAGCCCAGGGGGATTGGGCACTGAAGCTTTCTTT. This codes for CASSPGGLGTEAFF.

This chain joins TRBV30 and TRBJ1-2; no definite D call. The CDR3 extends over 12 amino acids. V lost 2 bases, J lost 7 bases, and 11 bases lay in between. CDR1 and CDR2 from the germline V gene are GTSNPN and SVGIG (reference sequence). CDR3 residues: CAWSPGDGGYTF. As DNA, the CDR3 is TGTGCCTGGAGTCCAGGTGATGGTGGCTACACCTTC. Drawing the rest from reference TRBV30 and TRBJ1-2, the complete variable domain is SQTIHQWPATLVQPVGSPLSLECTVEGTSNPNLYWYRQAAGRGLQLLFYSVGIGQISSEVPQNLSASRPQDRQFILSSKKLLLSDSGFYLCAWSPGDGGYTFGSGTRLTVV.